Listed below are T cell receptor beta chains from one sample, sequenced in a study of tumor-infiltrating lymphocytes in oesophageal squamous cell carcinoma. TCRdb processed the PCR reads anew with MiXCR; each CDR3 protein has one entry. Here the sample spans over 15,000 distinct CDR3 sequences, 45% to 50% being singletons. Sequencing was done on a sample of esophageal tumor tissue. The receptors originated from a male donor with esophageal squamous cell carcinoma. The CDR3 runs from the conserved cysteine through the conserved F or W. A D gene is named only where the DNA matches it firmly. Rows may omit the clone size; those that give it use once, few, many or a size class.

TGTGCCAGCAGTAGACCGGGACAGAGAGCCAAAAACATTCAGTACTTC	CASSRPGQRAKNIQYF	TRBD1	medium-sized	TRBV6-1	TRBJ2-4
TGTGCCACCCGCAGGCCAGGAGACAATGAGCAGTTCTTC	CATRRPGDNEQFF	-	-	TRBV15	TRBJ2-1
TGTGCCAGCAGCTTAGTCTTACAAGAGACCCAGTACTTC	CASSLVLQETQYF	-	many	TRBV7-2	TRBJ2-5
TGTGCCAGCAGCTTATCCGGGGGTGACGAGCAGTACTTC	CASSLSGGDEQYF	-	-	TRBV7-7	TRBJ2-7
TGTGCCAGCAGCTTAGCTTCCAGGAACACTGAAGCTTTCTTT	CASSLASRNTEAFF	-	-	TRBV7-4	TRBJ1-1
TGTGCCAGCAGTTTAAGCCAGGCATACGACAATGAGCAGTTCTTC	CASSLSQAYDNEQFF	-	few	TRBV28	TRBJ2-1
TGTGCCAGCAGCTTAGCGGCGGGAGGAGGTGACCAAGAGACCCAGTACTTC	CASSLAAGGGDQETQYF	TRBD2	-	TRBV7-6	TRBJ2-5
TGCGCCAGCAGCTTAGGCCAGGTTAATTCACCCCTCCACTTT	CASSLGQVNSPLHF	-	many	TRBV5-1	TRBJ1-6
TGTGCCACCAGTGCTGCCCCGGGACAGGGGTACGGGAAAGGCTACAATGAGCAGTACTTC	CATSAAPGQGYGKGYNEQYF	TRBD1	-	TRBV24-1	TRBJ2-7
TGTGCCATCACCCCTTCCCCGGGACTTCACTCCTACAATGAGCAGTTCTTC	CAITPSPGLHSYNEQFF	-	large	TRBV10-3	TRBJ2-1
TGTGCCAGCAGCACACGACAGGGCGGCGAGCAGTACTTC	CASSTRQGGEQYF	TRBD1	-	TRBV7-2	TRBJ2-7
TGTGCCAGCAGCTTAGGAAAGGGGAGGCGGACAGATACGCAGTATTTT	CASSLGKGRRTDTQYF	-	-	TRBV7-4	TRBJ2-3
TGTGCCAGCAGCTTAAGGGCCCGGGATACGCAGTATTTT	CASSLRARDTQYF	-	-	TRBV7-2	TRBJ2-3
TGTGCCAGCAGCTTCTCCGAGGACAATGAGCAGTTCTTC	CASSFSEDNEQFF	-	few	TRBV7-6	TRBJ2-1
TGTGCCAGCAGTTATGGGCGGGATAGACGCTCCTACAATGAGCAGTTCTTC	CASSYGRDRRSYNEQFF	-	-	TRBV6-9	TRBJ2-1
TGTGCCAGCAGGACCTCCTACGAGCAGTACTTC	CASRTSYEQYF	-	many	TRBV6-1	TRBJ2-7
TGTGCCACCAGTGATTCCCCCGGGACAGGGAATGAAAAACTGTTTTTT	CATSDSPGTGNEKLFF	TRBD1	-	TRBV24-1	TRBJ1-4
TGTGCCAGCAGTAATTGGGGACAGAACTATGGCTACACCTTC	CASSNWGQNYGYTF	TRBD1	few	TRBV5-8	TRBJ1-2
TGTGCCAGCAGTTTAGCGGCGTACACTGAAGCTTTCTTT	CASSLAAYTEAFF	-	-	TRBV12-3/TRBV12-4	TRBJ1-1
TGTGCCAGCAGCCCCGGGACAGGGGGCGGAATATCGCAGTTCTTC	CASSPGTGGGISQFF	TRBD1	-	TRBV7-2	TRBJ2-1
TGTGCCAGCAGCTTAGCCCCCCTGAATCCCTATGGCTACACCTTC	CASSLAPLNPYGYTF	-	many	TRBV7-9	TRBJ1-2
TGTGCCAGCAGCTTCTACGCAACAGGGAAGTACAATGAGCAGTTCTTC	CASSFYATGKYNEQFF	-	many	TRBV7-8	TRBJ2-1
TGTGCCAGCAGTGAACTCCTACGGACAGGGGGCAGGTACGAGCAGTACTTC	CASSELLRTGGRYEQYF	TRBD1	-	TRBV6-1	TRBJ2-7
TGTGCCAGCAGTTTTTCCGGGACTAGCAGTAGCGAGCAGTACTTC	CASSFSGTSSSEQYF	TRBD2	-	TRBV28	TRBJ2-7
TGTGCCAGCAGTTCCCTGACTAGCGGGGCGAACACCGGGGAGCTGTTTTTT	CASSSLTSGANTGELFF	TRBD2	-	TRBV27	TRBJ2-2
TGTGCCATCAGCATAGTAGATACGCAGTATTTT	CAISIVDTQYF	-	-	TRBV10-3	TRBJ2-3
TGTGCCAGCAGCTTAGGGGGGTCTAGTATAGAGACCCAGTACTTC	CASSLGGSSIETQYF	-	few	TRBV7-4	TRBJ2-5
TGTGCCAGCAGCTTACGTGCCCTCGGGGGGGCGAACTCCGGGTCCTACGAGCAGTTCTTC	CASSLRALGGANSGSYEQFF	TRBD2	few	TRBV7-2	TRBJ2-1
TGTGCCAGCAGCAAGACTAGCTCGGGGACCCAGTACTTC	CASSKTSSGTQYF	TRBD2	many	TRBV7-3	TRBJ2-5
TGTGCCAGCAGTAAGAACTATGGCTACACCTTC	CASSKNYGYTF	-	-	TRBV12-3/TRBV12-4	TRBJ1-2
TGTGCCATTGGGGGCAGGGGCACCGGGGAGCTGTTTTTT	CAIGGRGTGELFF	-	few	TRBV10-3	TRBJ2-2